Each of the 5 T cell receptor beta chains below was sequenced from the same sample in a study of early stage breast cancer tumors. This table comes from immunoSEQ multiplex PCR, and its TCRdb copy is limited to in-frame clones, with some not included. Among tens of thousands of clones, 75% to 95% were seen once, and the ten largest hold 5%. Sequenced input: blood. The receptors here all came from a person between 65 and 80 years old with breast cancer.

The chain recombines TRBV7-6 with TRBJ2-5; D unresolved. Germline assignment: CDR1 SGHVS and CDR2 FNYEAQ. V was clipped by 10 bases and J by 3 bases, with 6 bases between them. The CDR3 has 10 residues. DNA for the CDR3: TGTGCCACATCCAAAGAGACCCAGTACTTC. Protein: CATSKETQYF. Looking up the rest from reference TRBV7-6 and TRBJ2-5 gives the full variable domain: GAGVSQSPRYKVTKRGQDVALRCDPISGHVSLYWYRQALGQGPEFLTYFNYEAQQDKSGLPNDRFSAERPEGSISTLTIQRTEQRDSAMYRCATSKETQYFGPGTRLLVL.

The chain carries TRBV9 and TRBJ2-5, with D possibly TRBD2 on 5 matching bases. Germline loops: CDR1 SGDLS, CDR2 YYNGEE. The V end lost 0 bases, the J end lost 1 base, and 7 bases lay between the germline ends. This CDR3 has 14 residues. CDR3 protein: CASSVVSGQETQYF. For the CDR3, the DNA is TGTGCCAGCAGCGTAGTAAGCGGCCAAGAGACCCAGTACTTC.

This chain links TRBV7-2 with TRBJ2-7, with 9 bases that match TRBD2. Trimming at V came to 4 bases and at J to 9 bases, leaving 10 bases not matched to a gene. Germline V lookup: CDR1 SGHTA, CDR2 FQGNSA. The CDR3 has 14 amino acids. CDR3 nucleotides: TGTGCCAGCAGCTACCGTACACAGGGACTAGCGCAGTACTTC. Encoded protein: CASSYRTQGLAQYF.

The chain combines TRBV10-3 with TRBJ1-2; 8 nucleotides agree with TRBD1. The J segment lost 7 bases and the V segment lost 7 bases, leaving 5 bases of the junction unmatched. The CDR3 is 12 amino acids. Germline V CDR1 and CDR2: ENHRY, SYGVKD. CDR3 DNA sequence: TGTGCCATCAACGGACAGGGCGCTGGCTACACCTTC. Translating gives CAINGQGAGYTF.

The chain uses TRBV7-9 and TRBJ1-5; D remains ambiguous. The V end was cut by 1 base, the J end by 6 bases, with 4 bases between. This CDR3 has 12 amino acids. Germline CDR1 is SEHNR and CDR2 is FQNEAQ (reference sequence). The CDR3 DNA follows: TGTGCCAGCAGCTTAGGCAGTCAGCCCCAGCATTTT. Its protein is CASSLGSQPQHF.